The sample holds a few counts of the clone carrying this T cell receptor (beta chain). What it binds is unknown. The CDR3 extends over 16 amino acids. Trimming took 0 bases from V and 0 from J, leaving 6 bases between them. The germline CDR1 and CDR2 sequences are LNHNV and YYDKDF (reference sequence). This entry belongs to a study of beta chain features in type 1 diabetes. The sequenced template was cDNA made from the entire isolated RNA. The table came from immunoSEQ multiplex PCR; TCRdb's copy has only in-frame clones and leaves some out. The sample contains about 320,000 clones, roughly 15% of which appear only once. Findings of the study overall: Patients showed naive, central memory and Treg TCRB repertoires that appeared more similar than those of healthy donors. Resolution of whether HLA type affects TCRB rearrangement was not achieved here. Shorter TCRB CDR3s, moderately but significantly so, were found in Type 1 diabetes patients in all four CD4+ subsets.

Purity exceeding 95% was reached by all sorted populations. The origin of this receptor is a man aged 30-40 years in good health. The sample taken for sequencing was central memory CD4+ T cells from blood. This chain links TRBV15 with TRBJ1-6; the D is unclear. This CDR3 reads CATSRDQLSYNSPLHF. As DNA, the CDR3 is TGTGCCACCAGCAGAGATCAACTCTCCTATAATTCACCCCTCCACTTT. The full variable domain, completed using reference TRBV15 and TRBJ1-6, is DAMVIQNPRYQVTQFGKPVTLSCSQTLNHNVMYWYQQKSSQAPKLLFHYYDKDFNNEADTPDNFQSRRPNTSFCFLDIRSPGLGDTAMYLCATSRDQLSYNSPLHFGNGTRLTVT.